A selection of T cell receptor beta chains follows, all from one sample in a study of blood T cell repertoires in COVID-19. Clones were read by immunoSEQ multiplex PCR, and TCRdb kept only the in-frame ones, dropping some. The sample lists more than 300,000 clones; around 89% were seen once. The sample comprised peripheral blood. All receptors derive from a woman between 40 and 50 years old with COVID-19, enrolled during active disease. CDR3s leave out the opening cysteine and the closing phenylalanine or tryptophan. Fields, in order: V gene, J gene, D gene, CDR3 protein. D genes are given only for firm matches.

v_gene: TRBV11-3; j_gene: TRBJ2-7; d_gene: -; CDR3aa: ASSYRGASEQY
v_gene: TRBV19; j_gene: TRBJ2-7; d_gene: TRBD1; CDR3aa: ASTGTGAYEQY
v_gene: TRBV12-2; j_gene: TRBJ1-1; d_gene: -; CDR3aa: ASRWDSRGNTEAF
v_gene: TRBV6-5; j_gene: TRBJ1-5; d_gene: TRBD1; CDR3aa: ASSLDRGSNQPQH
v_gene: TRBV28; j_gene: TRBJ2-7; d_gene: -; CDR3aa: ASSLRGEQY
v_gene: TRBV7-2; j_gene: TRBJ2-3; d_gene: TRBD2; CDR3aa: ASRLAGGADTQY
v_gene: TRBV5-4; j_gene: TRBJ1-6; d_gene: TRBD1; CDR3aa: ASRLTGINSPLH
v_gene: TRBV3-1/TRBV3-2; j_gene: TRBJ2-3; d_gene: TRBD2; CDR3aa: ASSQVLAGGTDTQY
v_gene: TRBV30; j_gene: TRBJ1-1; d_gene: -; CDR3aa: AWSVQSNTEAF
v_gene: TRBV7-3; j_gene: TRBJ1-6; d_gene: -; CDR3aa: ASSLEWTAPLH
v_gene: TRBV6-1; j_gene: TRBJ2-3; d_gene: -; CDR3aa: ASSETVGGGDTQY
v_gene: TRBV30; j_gene: TRBJ1-1; d_gene: TRBD1; CDR3aa: AWSVQGGVGDTEAF
v_gene: TRBV7-9; j_gene: TRBJ2-3; d_gene: TRBD1; CDR3aa: ASSFIQGAGD
v_gene: TRBV24-1; j_gene: TRBJ1-1; d_gene: -; CDR3aa: ATSDPRGEETEAF
v_gene: TRBV5-8; j_gene: TRBJ2-1; d_gene: -; CDR3aa: ASSSLGRQAFYNEQF
v_gene: TRBV19; j_gene: TRBJ2-1; d_gene: -; CDR3aa: ASSTAGPARQF
v_gene: TRBV27; j_gene: TRBJ2-1; d_gene: -; CDR3aa: ASSLETSNEQF
v_gene: TRBV2; j_gene: TRBJ1-2; d_gene: -; CDR3aa: ASSESRGYGYT
v_gene: TRBV6-5; j_gene: TRBJ1-4; d_gene: TRBD1; CDR3aa: ASRFDRGGEKLF
v_gene: TRBV6-5; j_gene: TRBJ1-1; d_gene: -; CDR3aa: ASSSQGNTEAF
v_gene: TRBV4-3; j_gene: TRBJ1-2; d_gene: TRBD1; CDR3aa: ASSLSHRGQGYGYT
v_gene: TRBV27; j_gene: TRBJ2-5; d_gene: TRBD1; CDR3aa: ASRTGKAGGETQY
v_gene: TRBV5-1; j_gene: TRBJ1-1; d_gene: -; CDR3aa: ASSVVEEDTEAF
v_gene: TRBV9; j_gene: TRBJ2-5; d_gene: TRBD2; CDR3aa: ASSKREGVSETQY
v_gene: TRBV6-4; j_gene: TRBJ2-1; d_gene: TRBD2; CDR3aa: ASSDESTPGLAGGPGYNEQF
v_gene: TRBV5-1; j_gene: TRBJ2-7; d_gene: -; CDR3aa: ASCRGDPGEQY
v_gene: TRBV7-8; j_gene: TRBJ1-4; d_gene: TRBD1; CDR3aa: ASSSGTDNEKLF
v_gene: TRBV6-2/TRBV6-3; j_gene: TRBJ1-5; d_gene: -; CDR3aa: ASSSLAGASNQPQH
v_gene: TRBV4-1; j_gene: TRBJ2-7; d_gene: -; CDR3aa: ASSQGTYYEQY
v_gene: TRBV28; j_gene: TRBJ1-1; d_gene: -; CDR3aa: ASSLQVNTEAF
v_gene: TRBV4-3; j_gene: TRBJ1-6; d_gene: -; CDR3aa: ASSQEYRTANSPLH
v_gene: TRBV3-1/TRBV3-2; j_gene: TRBJ2-5; d_gene: TRBD2; CDR3aa: ASSQDPGTSGRETQY
v_gene: TRBV30; j_gene: TRBJ2-7; d_gene: TRBD2; CDR3aa: TWSVMGGTYEQY
v_gene: TRBV5-8; j_gene: TRBJ1-1; d_gene: TRBD1; CDR3aa: ASSLGRTGQSGEAF
v_gene: TRBV10-3; j_gene: TRBJ1-6; d_gene: TRBD1; CDR3aa: AISSSGGAGNSPLH
v_gene: TRBV28; j_gene: TRBJ2-3; d_gene: TRBD2; CDR3aa: ASETGLAGGGDTQY
v_gene: TRBV7-9; j_gene: TRBJ2-1; d_gene: TRBD1; CDR3aa: ASSLGGTGANEQF
v_gene: TRBV7-6; j_gene: TRBJ2-6; d_gene: -; CDR3aa: ASSLGGTGANVLT
v_gene: TRBV9; j_gene: TRBJ1-1; d_gene: TRBD1; CDR3aa: ASSAGGPTEAF
v_gene: TRBV10-3; j_gene: TRBJ2-1; d_gene: -; CDR3aa: AISEGGGRRNEQF
v_gene: TRBV27; j_gene: TRBJ2-7; d_gene: -; CDR3aa: ASSSATLPYEQY
v_gene: TRBV14; j_gene: TRBJ2-2; d_gene: -; CDR3aa: ASSQEYPSRPAGELF
v_gene: TRBV3-1/TRBV3-2; j_gene: TRBJ2-4; d_gene: -; CDR3aa: ASSHGQAKNIQY
v_gene: TRBV6-6; j_gene: TRBJ2-6; d_gene: TRBD2; CDR3aa: ASSRMQAGGSGANVLT
v_gene: TRBV7-2; j_gene: TRBJ2-7; d_gene: TRBD2; CDR3aa: ASSLQASGKREQY
v_gene: TRBV9; j_gene: TRBJ1-1; d_gene: -; CDR3aa: ASSVPNSPV
v_gene: TRBV25-1; j_gene: TRBJ1-2; d_gene: -; CDR3aa: ASSEYGGANYGYT
v_gene: TRBV5-4; j_gene: TRBJ2-6; d_gene: TRBD1; CDR3aa: ASSPGTASGANVLT
v_gene: TRBV2; j_gene: TRBJ1-6; d_gene: TRBD1; CDR3aa: ASSEGGTGGTPLH
v_gene: TRBV7-2; j_gene: TRBJ2-2; d_gene: TRBD2; CDR3aa: ASSGGATGELF
v_gene: TRBV19; j_gene: TRBJ1-1; d_gene: TRBD1; CDR3aa: ASSIDRVNTEAF
v_gene: TRBV5-6; j_gene: TRBJ1-5; d_gene: -; CDR3aa: ASSRRDTEGQPQH
v_gene: TRBV5-1; j_gene: TRBJ1-1; d_gene: -; CDR3aa: ASSLVAGAGTEAF
v_gene: TRBV2; j_gene: TRBJ1-2; d_gene: TRBD1; CDR3aa: ASRTGGANYGYT
v_gene: TRBV6-5; j_gene: TRBJ1-1; d_gene: -; CDR3aa: ASSSLDITEAF
v_gene: TRBV4-1; j_gene: TRBJ1-1; d_gene: -; CDR3aa: ASSQGDNNFPTEAF
v_gene: TRBV5-5; j_gene: TRBJ2-2; d_gene: -; CDR3aa: ASSLVGGYTGELF
v_gene: TRBV28; j_gene: TRBJ2-5; d_gene: -; CDR3aa: ASSLTGGRETQY
v_gene: TRBV4-1; j_gene: TRBJ1-4; d_gene: -; CDR3aa: ASSQVMAEKLF
v_gene: TRBV28; j_gene: TRBJ1-1; d_gene: -; CDR3aa: ASSRGTFGDTEAF